Following are 31 T cell receptor beta chains from one sample sequenced in a study of CD8+ T cells in alopecia areata. RNA was isolated and reverse transcribed to cDNA, the sequencing template. Sequencing was performed with immunoSEQ multiplex PCR; in TCRdb, only in-frame clones are kept and a portion is missing. The sample contains 150,000 or so clones, approximately 45% of which appear only once. Specimen: CD4+ T cells sorted from blood. The receptor source for this set is a human donor with alopecia areata.

V usage is TRBV29-1 and J usage is TRBJ2-2; possibly TRBD2 for D (6 bases). The CDR3 runs to 14 residues. Germline assignment: CDR1 SQVTM and CDR2 ANQGSEA. V shed 3 bases and J shed 5 bases, with 13 bases lying between them. In DNA, the CDR3 is TGCAGCGTTGACGGGGGTCGTGAGACCGGGGAGCTGTTTTTT. Translated: CSVDGGRETGELFF.

The rearrangement links TRBV7-9 to TRBJ2-1; D gene unclear. The V gene's germline CDR1 is SEHNR and CDR2 FQNEAQ (reference sequence). This CDR3 spans 14 amino acids. Trimming cost V 3 bases and J 10 bases, with 16 bases left between them. The CDR3 here is CASSFSWAEREQFF. CDR3 coding DNA: TGTGCCAGCAGCTTCTCTTGGGCCGAGAGGGAGCAGTTCTTC.

This clone came up a few times. The V gene is TRBV5-1, the J gene TRBJ2-5; 7 bases agree with TRBD1. Germline V CDR1 and CDR2: SGHRS, YFSETQ. The CDR3 sequence is 13 residues long. The V gene end was trimmed by 4 bases and the J gene end by 5 bases; junction bases not matched to a gene: 5. The chain's CDR3 is CASSPRQGETQYF. CDR3 DNA: TGCGCCAGCAGCCCACGACAGGGTGAGACCCAGTACTTC.

V and J are TRBV5-6 and TRBJ2-1; D is undetermined. Germline lookup yields CDR1 SGHDT and CDR2 YYEEEE. The CDR3 spans 14 residues. V was shortened by 3 bases and J by 0 bases, with 7 bases between the two germline ends. The CDR3: CASSSPSSYNEQFF. The CDR3 DNA reads TGTGCCAGCAGCTCCCCGAGCTCCTACAATGAGCAGTTCTTC.

The chain couples TRBV12-5 to TRBJ1-5, with D possibly TRBD1 on 5 matching bases. V was cut by 7 bases and J by 0 bases, with 10 bases left in between. Per the germline V gene, CDR1 is LGHNT and CDR2 is FRNRAP. The CDR3 runs to 14 residues. The CDR3 DNA reads TGTGCTAGTGAAAGGGGTTATAGCAATCAGCCCCAGCATTTT. Its translation is CASERGYSNQPQHF.

V and J are TRBV9 and TRBJ1-2; D is unclear. Germline V lookup: CDR1 SGDLS, CDR2 YYNGEE. This CDR3 is 13 amino acids long. V lost 2 bases and J lost 3, with 8 bases in between. The CDR3: CASSVHEDYGYTF. The CDR3 DNA follows: TGTGCCAGCAGCGTTCATGAGGACTATGGCTACACCTTC. The full variable domain, with the rest looked up from reference TRBV9 and TRBJ1-2, is DSGVTQTPKHLITATGQRVTLRCSPRSGDLSVYWYQQSLDQGLQFLIQYYNGEERAKGNILERFSAQQFPDLHSELNLSSLELGDSALYFCASSVHEDYGYTFGSGTRLTVV.

This clone was picked up a small number of times. The DNA is omitted, as the CDR3 cannot be located on it reliably, and the CDR3 follows TCRdb's listing. CDR3: CASSSSGTDTQYF. The chain employs TRBV28 and TRBJ2-3; the tabulated D call, TRBD2, remains unverified against the DNA. Germline V lookup: CDR1 MDHEN, CDR2 SYDVKM. A total of 13 residues make up the CDR3, ends included.

This clone appeared a few times. The genes are TRBV29-1 and TRBJ2-1, with D tentatively TRBD1 (6 bases). Germline V CDR1 and CDR2: SQVTM, ANQGSEA. The CDR3 has 12 residues. V gave up 4 bases and J gave up 9 bases, with 13 bases separating them. The DNA for the CDR3 is TGCAGCGTTGCGGGACAAGGACTTGAGCAGTTCTTC. Amino acids: CSVAGQGLEQFF.

This clone has just a few counts. V gene TRBV28 combines with J gene TRBJ2-5; D gene ambiguous. V lost 5 bases to trimming and J lost 2 bases, with 15 bases between them. Per the germline V gene, CDR1 is MDHEN and CDR2 is SYDVKM. The CDR3 spans 15 residues. CDR3 amino acids: CASSPITRKQETQYF. The CDR3 DNA is TGTGCCAGCAGTCCCATAACGCGAAAACAAGAGACCCAGTACTTC.

The chain employs TRBV2 and TRBJ2-1, with TRBD2 matching over 13 bases. Per the germline V gene, CDR1 is SNHLY and CDR2 is FYNNEI. Trimming took 6 bases from V and 4 from J; bases not matched to a gene: 9. The CDR3 contains 17 residues. CDR3 protein: CASSALAGGPTYNEQFF. Written as DNA, the CDR3 is TGTGCCAGCAGCGCACTAGCGGGAGGGCCCACTTACAATGAGCAGTTCTTC.

Details on this clone: The identical CDR3 is also encoded by other nucleotide sequences in the sample. The chain combines TRBV30 with TRBJ2-1; the D gene is possibly TRBD2 (6 bases). Trimming took off 5 bases at V and 4 bases at J, with 9 bases between the two ends. CDR1 and CDR2 (germline): GTSNPN, SVGIG (reference sequence). The length of the CDR3 is 12 residues. The chain's CDR3 is CAWSGGYNEQFF. CDR3 bases: TGTGCCTGGTCCGGAGGGTACAATGAGCAGTTCTTC. The complete variable domain, with remaining parts taken from reference TRBV30 and TRBJ2-1, reads SQTIHQWPATLVQPVGSPLSLECTVEGTSNPNLYWYRQAAGRGLQLLFYSVGIGQISSEVPQNLSASRPQDRQFILSSKKLLLSDSGFYLCAWSGGYNEQFFGPGTRLTVL.

The V and J genes are TRBV29-1 and TRBJ2-3; no clear D. The CDR3 extends over 18 amino acids. Germline CDR1 and CDR2: SQVTM and ANQGSEA. V was pared by 0 bases and J by 6 bases, with 25 bases between. This chain's CDR3 is CSVEDRMAGLTLLDTQYF. As DNA, the CDR3 is TGCAGCGTTGAAGATCGTATGGCAGGCTTAACGTTATTGGATACGCAGTATTTT.

The rearrangement uses TRBV4-1 and TRBJ2-1; 11 positions match TRBD2. Germline V gene lookup returns CDR1 MGHRA and CDR2 YSYEKL. Trimming at V came to 1 base and at J to 10 bases, leaving 21 bases not matched to a gene. The CDR3 spans 20 residues. CDR3: CASSQVGLAGGLRREREQFF. CDR3 sequence (DNA): TGCGCCAGCAGCCAAGTTGGTCTAGCGGGAGGACTCAGGAGAGAAAGAGAGCAGTTCTTC.

A single count supports this clone. The chain carries TRBV6-5 and TRBJ2-3, with D uncertain. V shed 5 bases and J shed 9 bases, with 9 bases lying between them. CDR1 MNHEY and CDR2 SVGAGI come from the germline V gene. The CDR3 consists of 11 residues. CDR3 residues: CASSEVSTQYF. The CDR3 region has the DNA TGTGCCAGCAGTGAAGTTTCAACGCAGTATTTT.

The rearrangement uses TRBV15 and TRBJ2-2; a possible D gene is TRBD2 (5 bases). CDR1 is LNHNV and CDR2 is YYDKDF in the germline V gene (reference sequence). Trimming left V 6 bases short and J 4 bases short, with 12 bases between. The CDR3 has 14 residues. CDR3 sequence reads: CATSWRASTGELFF. CDR3 DNA: TGTGCCACCAGTTGGCGGGCGAGCACCGGGGAGCTGTTTTTT.

The rearrangement joins TRBV5-1 to TRBJ2-7; no definite D call. Germline CDR1 reads SGHRS; CDR2 reads YFSETQ. V lost 4 bases to trimming and J lost 4 bases, with 12 bases between them. This CDR3 is built from 13 residues. The CDR3 nucleotides read TGCGCCAGCAGCCCCCTCACCGGGTACGAGCAGTACTTC. Amino acids: CASSPLTGYEQYF.

This clone was detected a few times. One end of the junction varies from germline; a read error may be responsible. The genes are TRBV2 and TRBJ2-1; no clear D gene. CDR1 SNHLY and CDR2 FYNNEI come from the germline V gene. CDR3 size: 16 residues. The CDR3 sequence is CASSQALIGSYNEQFF. For the CDR3, the DNA is TGTGCCAGCAGTCAAGCCCTAATCGGCTCCTACAATGAGCAGTTCTTC.

This clone has just one count. The chain is built from TRBV6-6 and TRBJ1-2, with 9 nucleotides matching TRBD1. Germline V gene lookup returns CDR1 MNHNY and CDR2 SVGAGI (reference sequence). This CDR3 spans 15 amino acids. The trim removed 6 bases at V and 5 bases at J, leaving 10 bases unmatched. This CDR3 reads CASRLGEGTGYGYTF. In nucleotides, the CDR3 is TGTGCCAGCAGACTAGGTGAAGGGACAGGGTATGGCTACACCTTC.

The V gene is TRBV29-1, the J gene TRBJ2-3; 11 nucleotides line up with TRBD2. Unmatched junction bases numbered 12, after V lost 6 bases and J lost 10 bases. The CDR3 loop spans 14 amino acids. Looked up from germline, CDR1 is SQVTM and CDR2 is ANQGSEA. DNA of the CDR3: TGCAGCGTCCGACTAGCGGGAATTGAATACTCGCAGTATTTT. It translates to CSVRLAGIEYSQYF.

The chain joins TRBV28 to TRBJ2-5; unclear D gene. CDR3 length: 14 amino acids. V gave up 6 bases and J gave up 2 bases, with 13 bases separating them. Germline lookup yields CDR1 MDHEN and CDR2 SYDVKM. CDR3 DNA sequence: TGTGCCAGCAGCCCTCGGGCAGTACAAGAGACCCAGTACTTC. It is translated as CASSPRAVQETQYF. Variable domain in full (rest from reference TRBV28 and TRBJ2-5): DVKVTQSSRYLVKRTGEKVFLECVQDMDHENMFWYRQDPGLGLRLIYFSYDVKMKEKGDIPEGYSVSREKKERFSLILESASTNQTSMYLCASSPRAVQETQYFGPGTRLLVL.

The sample holds a few counts of this clone. J is TRBJ1-1 and V is TRBV30; D unresolved. V lost 1 base and J lost 6, with 6 bases in between. CDR1 is GTSNPN and CDR2 is SVGIG in the germline V gene (reference sequence). The CDR3 covers 11 residues. The CDR3 is CAWSAPSEAFF. The CDR3 DNA reads TGTGCCTGGAGTGCACCATCTGAAGCTTTCTTT.

The chain is built from TRBV9 and TRBJ2-7; D remains ambiguous. Trimming cost V 0 bases and J 10 bases, with 8 bases left between them. CDR1 SGDLS and CDR2 YYNGEE come from the germline V gene. CDR3 size: 11 residues. CDR3 sequence reads: CASSVVQPQYF. CDR3 bases: TGTGCCAGCAGCGTAGTCCAACCCCAGTACTTC.

This chain connects TRBV29-1 to TRBJ2-5; D not certain. In germline, CDR1 is SQVTM, CDR2 ANQGSEA. Trimming took 0 bases from V and 4 from J, leaving 9 bases between them. The CDR3 has 13 residues. CDR3 sequence (DNA): TGCAGCGTTGAAGAACAACTTAGAGAGACCCAGTACTTC. The encoded protein is CSVEEQLRETQYF.

The rearrangement uses TRBV14 and TRBJ2-1, with TRBD1 matching over 7 bases. V lost 2 bases and J lost 0; bases outside the gene matches: 7. CDR3 length: 17 amino acids. CDR1 SGHDN and CDR2 FVKESK come from the germline V gene. DNA for the CDR3: TGTGCCAGCAGCCAAAACAAAGGGACAGCCTCCTACAATGAGCAGTTCTTC. It specifies CASSQNKGTASYNEQFF.

This clone was seen a handful of times. Distinct nucleotide sequences in the sample also encode this CDR3. The V and J genes are TRBV29-1 and TRBJ2-7; 8 nucleotides agree with TRBD2. The CDR3 sequence is 13 residues long. Germline V gives CDR1 SQVTM, CDR2 ANQGSEA. V shed 1 base and J 2 bases; nucleotides not matched to a gene: 1. CDR3 sequence reads: CSVEAGGAYEQYF. The CDR3 DNA reads as TGCAGCGTTGAAGCGGGAGGGGCCTACGAGCAGTACTTC.

The sample holds a few counts of this clone. The J gene is TRBJ2-1, the V gene TRBV28; 9 nucleotides match TRBD2. CDR3 length: 12 residues. The germline V gene has CDR1 MDHEN and CDR2 SYDVKM. CDR3 sequence: CASSGGYNEQFF. Here the CDR3 DNA reads TGTGCTTCCAGCGGGGGGTACAATGAGCAGTTCTTC.

This rearrangement joins TRBV11-2 to TRBJ1-2; D is unclear. The CDR3 sequence is 14 residues long. Per germline, CDR1 SGHAT and CDR2 FQNNGV. Trimming left V 5 bases short and J 7 bases short, with 17 bases between. This CDR3 is CASSLTRRSGGYTF. CDR3 coding DNA: TGTGCCAGCAGCCTGACACGGCGTTCAGGTGGCTACACCTTC.

The table lists this clone with a count of one. The gene calls are TRBV4-1 and TRBJ2-3, with D uncertain. From germline, CDR1 is MGHRA and CDR2 YSYEKL. This CDR3 is 14 amino acids long. V was pared by 2 bases and J by 3 bases, with 9 bases between. The CDR3 sequence: CASSQLPRTDTQYF. CDR3 nucleotide sequence: TGCGCCAGCAGCCAATTACCTAGGACAGATACGCAGTATTTT.

The gene calls are TRBV29-1 and TRBJ2-7; 10 positions agree with TRBD1. The CDR3 extends over 14 amino acids. The V and J ends lost 4 bases and 2 bases, in that order; junction bases with no gene match: 5. CDR1 SQVTM and CDR2 ANQGSEA come from the germline V gene. CDR3 nucleotide sequence: TGCAGCGTTGGAATCGGGACAGGGGCCTACGAGCAGTACTTC. Translation gives CSVGIGTGAYEQYF.

J is TRBJ2-3 and V is TRBV30, with no clear D. The V and J ends lost 0 bases and 3 bases respectively, with 16 bases between them. The germline CDR1 and CDR2 sequences are GTSNPN and SVGIG (reference sequence). CDR3 length: 16 residues. The CDR3 loop reads CAWSVKAPGRTDTQYF. CDR3 in DNA: TGTGCCTGGAGTGTAAAAGCCCCCGGGCGAACAGATACGCAGTATTTT.

This chain joins TRBV27 and TRBJ1-2, with D perhaps matching TRBD1 (5 bases). The CDR3 is 14 residues long. CDR1 and CDR2 from the germline V gene are MNHEY and SMNVEV (reference sequence). The V end lost 2 bases, the J end lost 7 bases, and 14 bases lay between the germline ends. This chain's CDR3 is CASSLTREGFGYTF. CDR3 coding DNA: TGTGCCAGCAGTTTAACCAGGGAGGGCTTTGGCTACACCTTC.